The rows below give T cell receptor beta chains drawn from one sample of a study of Ad26.COV2.S vaccination and SARS-CoV-2 variants. Method: immunoSEQ multiplex PCR; TCRdb's copy keeps in-frame clones and lacks some. The sample lists about 180,000 clones, around 88% seen once, with around 6.1% in the top ten. Sample: peripheral blood, taken after recovery from COVID-19. These receptors came from a human donor who had recovered from COVID-19. Each CDR3 is given with its conserved first and last residue. Fields, in order: V gene, J gene, D gene, clone size, CDR3 DNA, CDR3 protein. D genes are given only for firm matches. Clone size, where shown, is once, few, many, or a class for clones that have expanded.

V gene: TRBV5-4; J gene: TRBJ2-5; D gene: -; clone size: once; CDR3 DNA: TGTGCCAGCAGATCTTCTAGCCCGGGGACCCAGTACTTC; CDR3 protein: CASRSSSPGTQYF
V gene: TRBV7-8; J gene: TRBJ2-2; D gene: TRBD2; clone size: once; CDR3 DNA: TGTGCCAGCAGCTTATCGGGGGGGCCGGTCGGGGAGCTGTTTTTT; CDR3 protein: CASSLSGGPVGELFF
V gene: TRBV2; J gene: TRBJ2-7; D gene: TRBD1; clone size: -; CDR3 DNA: TGTGCCAGCAGAGCCGGGACAGGGGGCGGCGAGCAGTACTTC; CDR3 protein: CASRAGTGGGEQYF
V gene: TRBV7-9; J gene: TRBJ2-2; D gene: TRBD2; clone size: few; CDR3 DNA: TGTGCCAGCAGCCCGACTAGCGCCCTGGGCGGGGAGCTGTTTTTT; CDR3 protein: CASSPTSALGGELFF
V gene: TRBV6-6; J gene: TRBJ1-3; D gene: -; clone size: -; CDR3 DNA: TGTGCCAGCAGTTATTTAGGGCCCGGAAACACCATATATTTT; CDR3 protein: CASSYLGPGNTIYF
V gene: TRBV7-3; J gene: TRBJ1-2; D gene: -; clone size: -; CDR3 DNA: TGTGCCAGCAGCCCTGGTAGGGGTTCGGGCTATGGCTACACCTTC; CDR3 protein: CASSPGRGSGYGYTF
V gene: TRBV2; J gene: TRBJ1-1; D gene: -; clone size: -; CDR3 DNA: TGTGCCTTAACCGGGGAGCGGAACACTGAAGCTTTCTTT; CDR3 protein: CALTGERNTEAFF
V gene: TRBV28; J gene: TRBJ1-2; D gene: -; clone size: -; CDR3 DNA: TGTGCCAGCAGCGGCAGGAGCTATGGCTACACCTTC; CDR3 protein: CASSGRSYGYTF
V gene: TRBV28; J gene: TRBJ2-7; D gene: TRBD2; clone size: -; CDR3 DNA: TGTGCCAGCAGTTTATTGGGGGGGAGCGCCTACGAGCAGTACTTC; CDR3 protein: CASSLLGGSAYEQYF
V gene: TRBV29-1; J gene: TRBJ2-7; D gene: -; clone size: -; CDR3 DNA: TGCAGCGCCCAGGGTCCAATCTCCTACGAGCAGTACTTC; CDR3 protein: CSAQGPISYEQYF
V gene: TRBV24-1; J gene: TRBJ2-7; D gene: TRBD2; clone size: -; CDR3 DNA: TGTGCCACCAGTGACCCACTAGCGGGAGGGCCCTACGAGCAGTACTTC; CDR3 protein: CATSDPLAGGPYEQYF
V gene: TRBV3-1/TRBV3-2; J gene: TRBJ2-5; D gene: -; clone size: -; CDR3 DNA: TGTGCCAGCAGCCAAGAAAGCCCCCAAGAGACCCAGTACTTC; CDR3 protein: CASSQESPQETQYF
V gene: TRBV9; J gene: TRBJ2-1; D gene: TRBD2; clone size: -; CDR3 DNA: TGTGCCAGCAGCCCGAGCGGGAAGTACAATGAGCAGTTCTTC; CDR3 protein: CASSPSGKYNEQFF
V gene: TRBV24-1; J gene: TRBJ2-2; D gene: -; clone size: once; CDR3 DNA: TGTGCCACCAGTGGCGGGACCCACACCGGGGAGCTGTTTTTT; CDR3 protein: CATSGGTHTGELFF
V gene: TRBV7-9; J gene: TRBJ1-1; D gene: TRBD1; clone size: -; CDR3 DNA: TGTGCCAGCAGCTTGGGACAGGGATTGAACACTGAAGCTTTCTTT; CDR3 protein: CASSLGQGLNTEAFF
V gene: TRBV6-6; J gene: TRBJ1-2; D gene: TRBD1; clone size: -; CDR3 DNA: TGTGCCAGCAGTACGACAGGGAACTATGGCTACACCTTC; CDR3 protein: CASSTTGNYGYTF
V gene: TRBV6-5; J gene: TRBJ1-1; D gene: -; clone size: once; CDR3 DNA: TGTGCCAGCAACAACCGGGACACTGAAGCTTTCTTT; CDR3 protein: CASNNRDTEAFF
V gene: TRBV3-1/TRBV3-2; J gene: TRBJ1-5; D gene: -; clone size: -; CDR3 DNA: TGTGCCAGCAGTGGTCCGGGCAATCAGCCCCAGCATTTT; CDR3 protein: CASSGPGNQPQHF
V gene: TRBV9; J gene: TRBJ1-3; D gene: -; clone size: -; CDR3 DNA: TGTGCCAGCAGCGTAGCTTCCGACAGCCCCGTAACCATATATTTT; CDR3 protein: CASSVASDSPVTIYF
V gene: TRBV7-3; J gene: TRBJ2-1; D gene: TRBD1; clone size: -; CDR3 DNA: TGTGCCAGCAGCCGGGGACAGAACAATGAGCAGTTCTTC; CDR3 protein: CASSRGQNNEQFF
V gene: TRBV7-3; J gene: TRBJ2-1; D gene: TRBD2; clone size: -; CDR3 DNA: TGTGCCAGCAGAAAAACCGGGACTAGCGACAATGAGCAGTTCTTC; CDR3 protein: CASRKTGTSDNEQFF
V gene: TRBV29-1; J gene: TRBJ2-1; D gene: -; clone size: -; CDR3 DNA: TGCAGCGTTTGGGGGGCCTACAATGAGCAGTTCTTC; CDR3 protein: CSVWGAYNEQFF
V gene: TRBV5-1; J gene: TRBJ2-5; D gene: -; clone size: -; CDR3 DNA: TGCGCCAGCAGCTTGGGCGGGGACGGGGAGACCCAGTACTTC; CDR3 protein: CASSLGGDGETQYF
V gene: TRBV18; J gene: TRBJ1-1; D gene: -; clone size: -; CDR3 DNA: TGTGCCAGCTCACCACCGAGGCAGGCGAACACTGAAGCTTTCTTT; CDR3 protein: CASSPPRQANTEAFF
V gene: TRBV10-2; J gene: TRBJ2-1; D gene: -; clone size: once; CDR3 DNA: TGCGCCAGCAGTCAAGGGGGGTACAATGAGCAGTTCTTC; CDR3 protein: CASSQGGYNEQFF
V gene: TRBV7-3; J gene: TRBJ2-1; D gene: -; clone size: few; CDR3 DNA: TGTGCCAGCAGCCCCGCAGGGCAGTACAATGAGCAGTTCTTC; CDR3 protein: CASSPAGQYNEQFF
V gene: TRBV7-8; J gene: TRBJ2-7; D gene: -; clone size: -; CDR3 DNA: TGTGCCAGCAGCTTAGATCCCTCCTACGAGCAGTACTTC; CDR3 protein: CASSLDPSYEQYF
V gene: TRBV3-1/TRBV3-2; J gene: TRBJ2-1; D gene: -; clone size: -; CDR3 DNA: TGTGCCAGCAGCCTTGGGACGGATTCCTACAATGAGCAGTTCTTC; CDR3 protein: CASSLGTDSYNEQFF
V gene: TRBV6-5; J gene: TRBJ1-2; D gene: TRBD1; clone size: -; CDR3 DNA: TGTGCCAGCAGCCCCAGGGGGGCCAGATCGGGTGGCTACACCTTC; CDR3 protein: CASSPRGARSGGYTF
V gene: TRBV5-1; J gene: TRBJ1-1; D gene: TRBD1; clone size: -; CDR3 DNA: TGCGCCAGCAGCTTCGGACAGGCTACTGAAGCTTTCTTT; CDR3 protein: CASSFGQATEAFF
V gene: TRBV7-8; J gene: TRBJ1-5; D gene: TRBD1; clone size: few; CDR3 DNA: TGTGCCAGCAGCTTATTAGAACAGGGGCTTGGACAGCCCCAGCATTTT; CDR3 protein: CASSLLEQGLGQPQHF
V gene: TRBV7-3; J gene: TRBJ2-3; D gene: -; clone size: -; CDR3 DNA: TGTGCCAGCAGTTCGGGTTACTACACAGATACGCAGTATTTT; CDR3 protein: CASSSGYYTDTQYF
V gene: TRBV12-3/TRBV12-4; J gene: TRBJ1-1; D gene: -; clone size: -; CDR3 DNA: TGTGCCAGCAGTTTAACGGGTAACACTGAAGCTTTCTTT; CDR3 protein: CASSLTGNTEAFF
V gene: TRBV9; J gene: TRBJ1-2; D gene: TRBD1; clone size: -; CDR3 DNA: TGTGCCAGCAGCGTAGAAGCGGGGACAGGGGGCTTTGGCTACACCTTC; CDR3 protein: CASSVEAGTGGFGYTF
V gene: TRBV14; J gene: TRBJ1-1; D gene: -; clone size: -; CDR3 DNA: TGTGCCAGCAGCCGTGGGGGGGGCACCACTGAAGCTTTCTTT; CDR3 protein: CASSRGGGTTEAFF
V gene: TRBV3-1/TRBV3-2; J gene: TRBJ1-3; D gene: -; clone size: -; CDR3 DNA: TGTGCCAGCAGCCAATGGTCATCCGGCAGGGATAGAAACACCATATATTTT; CDR3 protein: CASSQWSSGRDRNTIYF
V gene: TRBV30; J gene: TRBJ2-5; D gene: -; clone size: -; CDR3 DNA: TGTGCCTGGGGGCTACACATCCAAGAGACCCAGTACTTC; CDR3 protein: CAWGLHIQETQYF
V gene: TRBV2; J gene: TRBJ2-7; D gene: -; clone size: -; CDR3 DNA: TGTGCCAGCAGGGGACAACTTTACGAGCAGTACTTC; CDR3 protein: CASRGQLYEQYF
V gene: TRBV12-3/TRBV12-4; J gene: TRBJ2-7; D gene: TRBD2; clone size: once; CDR3 DNA: TGTGCCAGCAGTTTCGGGGGGGCCTACGAGCAGTACTTC; CDR3 protein: CASSFGGAYEQYF
V gene: TRBV7-9; J gene: TRBJ1-1; D gene: TRBD1; clone size: -; CDR3 DNA: TGTGCCAGCAGCTTAGAGTGGACAGGTGAAGCTTTCTTT; CDR3 protein: CASSLEWTGEAFF
V gene: TRBV7-7; J gene: TRBJ2-1; D gene: TRBD2; clone size: -; CDR3 DNA: TGTGCTAGCAGCCAAGGGACTAGCGGGGGAGGGAATGAGCAGTTCTTC; CDR3 protein: CASSQGTSGGGNEQFF
V gene: TRBV5-5; J gene: TRBJ1-5; D gene: -; clone size: once; CDR3 DNA: TGTGCCAGCAGCTTGGATAAGGGTACGGGTCAGCCCCAGCATTTT; CDR3 protein: CASSLDKGTGQPQHF
V gene: TRBV6-1; J gene: TRBJ2-1; D gene: -; clone size: -; CDR3 DNA: TGTGCCAGCAGTGAGGGAGGAAACAATGAGCAGTTCTTC; CDR3 protein: CASSEGGNNEQFF
V gene: TRBV11-2; J gene: TRBJ2-7; D gene: -; clone size: -; CDR3 DNA: TGTGCCAGCAGCTTAGATCGGGTGGATCGGCGCGGGCCAAGGTACGAGCAGTACTTC; CDR3 protein: CASSLDRVDRRGPRYEQYF
V gene: TRBV6-5; J gene: TRBJ1-2; D gene: -; clone size: -; CDR3 DNA: TGTGCCAGCACCAAAGGGACCGGATATGGCTACACCTTC; CDR3 protein: CASTKGTGYGYTF
V gene: TRBV7-9; J gene: TRBJ2-1; D gene: TRBD2; clone size: -; CDR3 DNA: TGTGCCAGCAGCTCCCCGGGACTACATAACTCTTACAATGAGCAGTTCTTC; CDR3 protein: CASSSPGLHNSYNEQFF
V gene: TRBV7-3; J gene: TRBJ2-7; D gene: TRBD1; clone size: -; CDR3 DNA: TGTGCCAGCAGCTTGGGACAGGGGTTGGGCGAGCAGTACTTC; CDR3 protein: CASSLGQGLGEQYF
V gene: TRBV11-2; J gene: TRBJ2-3; D gene: -; clone size: -; CDR3 DNA: TGTGCCAGCAGCTTCCCACAGGGAATCTCCACAGATACGCAGTATTTT; CDR3 protein: CASSFPQGISTDTQYF
V gene: TRBV6-6; J gene: TRBJ1-2; D gene: -; clone size: -; CDR3 DNA: TGTGCCAGCAGTTACGGGGGCTCTAACTATGGCTACACCTTC; CDR3 protein: CASSYGGSNYGYTF
V gene: TRBV5-1; J gene: TRBJ2-5; D gene: TRBD2; clone size: -; CDR3 DNA: TGCGCCAGCAGCTTCGGGGGACTAGCGGGACAAGAGACCCAGTACTTC; CDR3 protein: CASSFGGLAGQETQYF
V gene: TRBV28; J gene: TRBJ2-5; D gene: -; clone size: once; CDR3 DNA: TGTGCCAGCAGCACCCCCCGAGGGGCCGAAGAGACCCAGTACTTC; CDR3 protein: CASSTPRGAEETQYF
V gene: TRBV6-4; J gene: TRBJ1-3; D gene: -; clone size: -; CDR3 DNA: TGTGCCAGCAGTGACTCGGAGAGGTTAAGTGGGAGGGAACGCTCTGGAAACACCATATATTTT; CDR3 protein: CASSDSERLSGRERSGNTIYF
V gene: TRBV9; J gene: TRBJ1-2; D gene: -; clone size: -; CDR3 DNA: TGTGCCAGCAGCCCTGAAGTAGGGAGCTATGGCTACACCTTC; CDR3 protein: CASSPEVGSYGYTF
V gene: TRBV7-3; J gene: TRBJ2-3; D gene: -; clone size: -; CDR3 DNA: TGTGCCAGCAGCCCCCAGGCCGGAGGGGGAAGTGATACGCAGTATTTT; CDR3 protein: CASSPQAGGGSDTQYF
V gene: TRBV2; J gene: TRBJ2-2; D gene: -; clone size: -; CDR3 DNA: TGTGCCAGCAAATTACAGCTGAACACCGGGGAGCTGTTTTTT; CDR3 protein: CASKLQLNTGELFF
V gene: TRBV5-4; J gene: TRBJ1-2; D gene: TRBD1; clone size: -; CDR3 DNA: TGTGCCAGCAGCTTCGGGACAGAGACTAACTATGGCTACACCTTC; CDR3 protein: CASSFGTETNYGYTF
V gene: TRBV7-2; J gene: TRBJ2-1; D gene: -; clone size: -; CDR3 DNA: TGTGCCAGCAGCTTATTTTTAGAGGGCGAGCAGTTCTTC; CDR3 protein: CASSLFLEGEQFF
V gene: TRBV12-3/TRBV12-4; J gene: TRBJ1-2; D gene: -; clone size: -; CDR3 DNA: TGTGCCAGCAGTAGAAGGGAGTATGGCTACACTTTC; CDR3 protein: CASSRREYGYTF
V gene: TRBV19; J gene: TRBJ2-3; D gene: -; clone size: once; CDR3 DNA: TGTGCCAGTAGTATAGGGACAGTTCGCACAGATACGCAGTATTTT; CDR3 protein: CASSIGTVRTDTQYF
V gene: TRBV14; J gene: TRBJ2-2; D gene: -; clone size: -; CDR3 DNA: TGTGCCAGCAGCCAAGACGCGGGCGGGTACACCGGGGAGCTGTTTTTT; CDR3 protein: CASSQDAGGYTGELFF